These 26 T cell receptor beta chains share one sample of origin, sequenced in a study of blood T cell repertoires in COVID-19. TCRdb keeps only in-frame clones here, not all; method: immunoSEQ multiplex PCR. The data hold 250,000 to 300,000 clones, with 70% to 90% observed a single time. Specimen: peripheral blood. The source is a woman aged 55-69 years with acute or convalescent COVID-19.

This clone has only a few counts. The chain is built from TRBV19 and TRBJ2-7; D call uncertain. The CDR3 loop spans 14 amino acids. The V end was cut by 0 bases, the J end by 3 bases, with 9 bases between. Germline V lookup: CDR1 LNHDA, CDR2 SQIVND (reference sequence). CDR3 sequence: CASSIDGRIYEQYF. The CDR3 DNA reads as TGTGCCAGTAGTATAGATGGCAGGATCTACGAGCAGTACTTC.

The chain joins TRBV7-2 to TRBJ2-2; a possible D gene is TRBD2 (6 bases). CDR1 SGHTA and CDR2 FQGNSA come from the germline V gene. V was cut by 3 bases and J by 5 bases, with 13 bases left in between. The CDR3 spans 15 residues. CDR3: CASSFVTGGTGELFF. The CDR3 DNA sequence: TGTGCCAGCAGCTTCGTGACTGGGGGGACCGGGGAGCTGTTTTTT.

V is TRBV7-9 and J is TRBJ1-6; 8 nucleotides agree with TRBD1. The V gene end was trimmed by 3 bases and the J gene end by 6 bases; junction bases not matched to a gene: 7. Germline V gene data show CDR1 as SEHNR and CDR2 as FQNEAQ (reference sequence). The CDR3 is 16 residues long. CDR3 amino acids: CASSFIGQGINSPLHF. For the CDR3, the DNA is TGTGCCAGCAGCTTTATAGGACAGGGTATTAATTCACCCCTCCACTTT.

This CDR3 reads CASGPTSGGAVDTQYF. CDR3 sequence (DNA): TGTGCCAGCGGCCCGACTAGCGGGGGGGCGGTAGATACGCAGTATTTT. The J gene is TRBJ2-3, the V gene TRBV11-2; 14 bases align to TRBD2. The CDR3 is 16 amino acids. The germline CDR1 and CDR2 sequences are SGHAT and FQNNGV. Losses at the gene ends were 8 bases for V and 5 bases for J; bases not matched to a gene: 9.

The CDR3 DNA is TGTGCCAGCTCACCACCGTGGGCAGGGGGCGGGGAGACCCAGTACTTC. Protein product: CASSPPWAGGGETQYF. This chain uses TRBV18 with TRBJ2-5, with 8 positions matching TRBD1. Trimming at V came to 0 bases and at J to 5 bases, leaving 8 bases not matched to a gene. There are 16 residues in the CDR3. Per the germline V gene, CDR1 is KGHSH and CDR2 is LQKENI. Complete variable domain (other parts from reference TRBV18 and TRBJ2-5): NAGVMQNPRHLVRRRGQEARLRCSPMKGHSHVYWYRQLPEEGLKFMVYLQKENIIDESGMPKERFSAEFPKEGPSILRIQQVVRGDSAAYFCASSPPWAGGGETQYFGPGTRLLVL.

The chain has TRBV7-9 and TRBJ2-5; 8 bases align to TRBD1. The CDR3 covers 16 residues. Germline trimming cut 5 bases from V and 4 bases from J; bases unmatched to any gene: 12. CDR1 SEHNR and CDR2 FQNEAQ come from the germline V gene (reference sequence). In nucleotides, the CDR3 is TGTGCCAGCAGCCCCCGGACAGGGTGGGGACTAGAGACCCAGTACTTC. It specifies CASSPRTGWGLETQYF.

The chain recombines TRBV28 with TRBJ2-2, with 7 positions matching TRBD2. The CDR3 runs 16 residues. CDR1 and CDR2 (germline): MDHEN, SYDVKM. The trim removed 8 bases at V and 2 bases at J, leaving 11 bases unmatched. The CDR3, as DNA: TGTGCCAGCCGGGGCACCCGGGGGGACAACACCGGGGAGCTGTTTTTT. It is translated as CASRGTRGDNTGELFF.

The V and J genes are TRBV28 and TRBJ2-7; the match to TRBD2 covers 9 bases. Germline assignment: CDR1 MDHEN and CDR2 SYDVKM. The CDR3 runs 17 residues. After removal of 3 bases from V and 1 base from J, the junction contained 10 bases not matched to a gene. In DNA form, the CDR3 reads TGTGCCAGCAGTTTTCGTCGCCTGGCGGGAGGGTCCTACGAGCAGTACTTC. The encoded protein is CASSFRRLAGGSYEQYF.

CDR3 in amino acids: CASRDQGTEAFF. The CDR3 nucleotides are TGTGCCAGCAGGGATCAGGGAACTGAAGCTTTCTTT. J is TRBJ1-1 and V is TRBV7-9, with D maybe TRBD1 (5 bases). The CDR3 extends over 12 amino acids. The V gene's germline CDR1 is SEHNR and CDR2 FQNEAQ (reference sequence). V shed 6 bases and J shed 5 bases, with 10 bases lying between them.

The chain recombines TRBV6-5 with TRBJ1-5; D might be TRBD1 (5 bases). The CDR3 sequence is 13 residues long. Trimming removed 5 bases at V and 15 bases at J, with 20 bases between. The germline V gene encodes CDR1 MNHEY and CDR2 SVGAGI. The CDR3 region is CASSRTSLSSLHF. CDR3 DNA: TGTGCCAGCAGTCGGACATCCCTATCCTCACTGCATTTT.

This chain uses TRBV9 with TRBJ2-2; 8 bases line up with TRBD2. This CDR3 has 16 amino acids. J lost 4 bases, V lost 0 bases, and 5 bases had no gene match. CDR1 and CDR2 (germline): SGDLS, YYNGEE. CDR3 coding DNA: TGTGCCAGCAGCGTAGCCACTAGCGGAGGCACCGGGGAGCTGTTTTTT. Its translation is CASSVATSGGTGELFF.

The genes are TRBV5-1 and TRBJ1-2; tentative D call: TRBD1 (5 bases). V lost 4 bases and J 2 bases, leaving 12 bases between the germline ends. The CDR3 has 14 amino acids. Germline V gene data show CDR1 as SGHRS and CDR2 as YFSETQ. CDR3 amino acids: CASSRNGQNYGYTF. The CDR3 DNA reads as TGCGCCAGCAGCCGGAATGGACAAAACTATGGCTACACCTTC. Full variable domain (rest looked up from reference TRBV5-1 and TRBJ1-2): KAGVTQTPRYLIKTRGQQVTLSCSPISGHRSVSWYQQTPGQGLQFLFEYFSETQRNKGNFPGRFSGRQFSNSRSEMNVSTLELGDSALYLCASSRNGQNYGYTFGSGTRLTVV.

Here the CDR3 DNA reads TGTGCCAGCAGCTTAGCGAGGGATGGTGAGCAGTTCTTC. The encoded protein is CASSLARDGEQFF. This chain links TRBV7-6 with TRBJ2-1; D might be TRBD2 (5 bases). Germline CDR1 is SGHVS and CDR2 is FNYEAQ. V dropped 0 bases and J dropped 9 bases, with 9 bases sitting between them. This CDR3 contains 13 residues.

This clone has just a few counts. The genes are TRBV4-2 and TRBJ2-2; TRBD2 agrees at 16 bases. J lost 7 bases, V lost 2 bases, and 7 bases had no gene match. Germline V gene sequence: CDR1 LGHNA, CDR2 YNFKEQ. The CDR3 runs 18 residues. Here the CDR3 reads CASSQQGLAGGPHGELFF. The CDR3 region has the DNA TGTGCCAGCAGCCAACAGGGACTAGCGGGAGGGCCCCACGGGGAGCTGTTTTTT.

The chain uses TRBV5-1 and TRBJ2-7; 7 nucleotides line up with TRBD2. The CDR3 runs to 15 residues. The V segment lost 6 bases and the J segment 2 bases; nucleotides outside the gene matches: 11. Germline V CDR1 and CDR2: SGHRS, YFSETQ. The chain's CDR3 is CASTPRGGNTYEQYF. The CDR3 bases are TGCGCCAGCACCCCTCGCGGGGGAAACACCTACGAGCAGTACTTC.

There are a few counts of this clone. The gene calls are TRBV3-1 (or the pseudogene TRBV3-2) and TRBJ2-4; D remains unclear. Germline loops: CDR1 LGHDT, CDR2 YNNKEL (reference sequence). The CDR3 loop spans 15 amino acids. The V end lost 0 bases, the J end lost 0 bases, and 6 bases lay between the germline ends. The CDR3 is CASSQDAIAKNIQYF. CDR3 coding DNA: TGTGCCAGCAGCCAAGACGCTATAGCCAAAAACATTCAGTACTTC.

The rearrangement links TRBV7-2 to TRBJ2-1; unclear D gene. Germline-derived CDR1 and CDR2 are SGHTA and FQGNSA. The V end was cut by 1 base, the J end by 8 bases, with 12 bases between. The CDR3 has 14 amino acids. This CDR3 reads CASSLVAASHEQFF. For the CDR3, the DNA is TGTGCCAGCAGCTTAGTTGCCGCAAGCCATGAGCAGTTCTTC.

The chain employs TRBV5-6 and TRBJ2-5, with a weak D call TRBD2 (7 bases). The CDR3 has 15 amino acids. Trimming took 0 bases from V and 5 from J, leaving 14 bases between them. Germline V gives CDR1 SGHDT, CDR2 YYEEEE. The CDR3 here is CASSLEARGGETQYF. The CDR3 DNA sequence: TGTGCCAGCAGCTTGGAGGCCAGGGGAGGGGAGACCCAGTACTTC.

The chain links TRBV3-1 (or the pseudogene TRBV3-2) to TRBJ1-1, with a tentative D call TRBD1 (5 bases). Germline CDR1 and CDR2: LGHDT and YNNKEL (reference sequence). The CDR3 totals 15 residues. V dropped 1 base and J dropped 10 bases, with 19 bases sitting between them. The CDR3 DNA follows: TGTGCCAGCAGCCAAGGACCGGGAATGGGACTTGCAGCTTTCTTT. Amino acid sequence: CASSQGPGMGLAAFF.

This clone was observed a single time. The DNA of the CDR3 is TGTGCCCCGGGTATGTGGCGGGGGGAAAACACAGATACGCAGTATTTT. Translated: CAPGMWRGENTDTQYF. V usage is TRBV27 and J usage is TRBJ2-3; 8 bases align to TRBD2. V was clipped by 11 bases and J by 2 bases; unmatched bases: 15. There are 16 residues in the CDR3. CDR1 is MNHEY, CDR2 SMNVEV, per germline (reference sequence).

The CDR3 protein is CASNPSVLIYEQYF. The CDR3 DNA sequence: TGTGCCAGCAACCCTTCGGTTCTGATCTACGAGCAGTACTTC. The rearrangement links TRBV6-2 or TRBV6-3 to TRBJ2-7; no reliable D call. Trimming shortened V by 7 bases and J by 3 bases, and 16 bases separated the two germline ends. Germline-derived CDR1 and CDR2 are MNHEY and SVGEGT. This CDR3 comprises 14 residues.

This clone was found once. V usage is TRBV2 and J usage is TRBJ2-3; 8 bases are a match to TRBD1. The germline V gene has CDR1 SNHLY and CDR2 FYNNEI. Losses at the gene ends were 7 bases for V and 4 bases for J; bases not matched to a gene: 7. The CDR3 runs 14 residues. In DNA form, the CDR3 reads TGTGCCAGCAATCGGGCAGGGGGCGCAGATACGCAGTATTTT. Its translation: CASNRAGGADTQYF.

V usage is TRBV6-5 and J usage is TRBJ2-1; 7 bases map to TRBD1. Germline CDR1 and CDR2: MNHEY and SVGAGI. This CDR3 is 13 amino acids long. The J segment lost 4 bases and the V segment lost 6 bases, leaving 3 bases of the junction unmatched. CDR3 protein: CASSRDSYNEQFF. The CDR3 DNA reads as TGTGCCAGCAGCCGGGACAGTTACAATGAGCAGTTCTTC.

The V gene is TRBV25-1, the J gene TRBJ2-7, with TRBD2 as a possible D gene (6 bases). CDR3 length equals 16 residues. V was pared by 1 base and J by 2 bases, with 15 bases between. Germline CDR1 MGHDK, CDR2 SYGVNS. The CDR3 here is CASSEWERAGPYEQYF. In DNA form, the CDR3 reads TGTGCCAGCAGTGAATGGGAGCGGGCCGGGCCCTACGAGCAGTACTTC.

The chain couples TRBV6-6 to TRBJ2-5, with a weak D call TRBD1 (5 bases). Germline V gene data show CDR1 as MNHNY and CDR2 as SVGAGI (reference sequence). V dropped 2 bases and J dropped 4 bases, with 11 bases sitting between them. The CDR3 loop spans 14 amino acids. CDR3 bases: TGTGCCAGCAGTTACAGGGAAAGGGGAGAGACCCAGTACTTC. This encodes CASSYRERGETQYF.

The chain couples TRBV11-2 to TRBJ2-7; 7 nucleotides align to TRBD2. The CDR3 runs to 15 residues. CDR1 is SGHAT, CDR2 FQNNGV, per germline. After removal of 5 bases from V and 2 bases from J, the junction contained 9 bases not matched to a gene. The CDR3 nucleotides read TGTGCCAGCAGCCCAGTCACGGGACTAACCTACGAGCAGTACTTC. Translation: CASSPVTGLTYEQYF.